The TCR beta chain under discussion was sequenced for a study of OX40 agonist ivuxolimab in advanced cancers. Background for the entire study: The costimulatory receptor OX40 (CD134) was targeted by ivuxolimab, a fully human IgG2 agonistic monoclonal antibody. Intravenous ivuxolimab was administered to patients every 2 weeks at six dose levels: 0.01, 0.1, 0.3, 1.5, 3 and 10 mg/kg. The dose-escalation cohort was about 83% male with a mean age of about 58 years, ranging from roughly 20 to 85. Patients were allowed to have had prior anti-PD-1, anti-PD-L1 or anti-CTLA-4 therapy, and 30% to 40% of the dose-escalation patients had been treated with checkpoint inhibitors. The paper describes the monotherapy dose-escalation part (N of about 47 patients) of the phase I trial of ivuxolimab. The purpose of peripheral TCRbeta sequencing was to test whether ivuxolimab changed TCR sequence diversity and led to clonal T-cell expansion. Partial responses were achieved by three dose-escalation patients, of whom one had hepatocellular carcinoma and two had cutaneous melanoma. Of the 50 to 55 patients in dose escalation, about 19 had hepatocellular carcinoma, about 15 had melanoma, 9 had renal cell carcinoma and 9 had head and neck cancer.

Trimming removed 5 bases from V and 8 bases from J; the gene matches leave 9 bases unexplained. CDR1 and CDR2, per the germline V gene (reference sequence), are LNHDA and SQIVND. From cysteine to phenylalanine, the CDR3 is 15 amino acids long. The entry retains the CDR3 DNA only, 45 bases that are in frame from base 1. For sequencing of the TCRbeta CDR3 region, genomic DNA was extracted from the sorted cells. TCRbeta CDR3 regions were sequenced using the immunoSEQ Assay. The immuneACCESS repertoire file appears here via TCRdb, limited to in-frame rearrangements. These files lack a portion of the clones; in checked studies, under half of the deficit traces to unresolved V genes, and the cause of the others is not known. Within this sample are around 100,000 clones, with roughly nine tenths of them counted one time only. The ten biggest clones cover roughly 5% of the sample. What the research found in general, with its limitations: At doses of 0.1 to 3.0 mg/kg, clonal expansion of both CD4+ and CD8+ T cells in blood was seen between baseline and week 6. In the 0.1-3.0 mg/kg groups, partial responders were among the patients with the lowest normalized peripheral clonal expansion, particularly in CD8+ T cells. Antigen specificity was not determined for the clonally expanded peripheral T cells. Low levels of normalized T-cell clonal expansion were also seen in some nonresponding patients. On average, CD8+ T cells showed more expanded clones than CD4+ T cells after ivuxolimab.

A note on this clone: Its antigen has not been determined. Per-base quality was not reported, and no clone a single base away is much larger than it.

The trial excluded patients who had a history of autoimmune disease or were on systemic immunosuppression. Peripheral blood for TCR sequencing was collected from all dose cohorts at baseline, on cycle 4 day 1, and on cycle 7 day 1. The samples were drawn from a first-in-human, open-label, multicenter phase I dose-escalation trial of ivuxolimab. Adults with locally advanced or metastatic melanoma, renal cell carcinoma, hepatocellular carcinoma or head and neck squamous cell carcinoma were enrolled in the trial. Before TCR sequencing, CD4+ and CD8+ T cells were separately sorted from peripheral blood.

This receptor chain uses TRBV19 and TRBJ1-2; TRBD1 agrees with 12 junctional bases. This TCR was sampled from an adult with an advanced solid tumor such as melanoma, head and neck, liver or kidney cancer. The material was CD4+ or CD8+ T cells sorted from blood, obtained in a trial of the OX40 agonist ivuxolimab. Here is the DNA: TGTGCCAGTAGTGATCCGGGACAGGGGGCGAAGGGCTACACCTTC. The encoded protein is CASSDPGQGAKGYTF.